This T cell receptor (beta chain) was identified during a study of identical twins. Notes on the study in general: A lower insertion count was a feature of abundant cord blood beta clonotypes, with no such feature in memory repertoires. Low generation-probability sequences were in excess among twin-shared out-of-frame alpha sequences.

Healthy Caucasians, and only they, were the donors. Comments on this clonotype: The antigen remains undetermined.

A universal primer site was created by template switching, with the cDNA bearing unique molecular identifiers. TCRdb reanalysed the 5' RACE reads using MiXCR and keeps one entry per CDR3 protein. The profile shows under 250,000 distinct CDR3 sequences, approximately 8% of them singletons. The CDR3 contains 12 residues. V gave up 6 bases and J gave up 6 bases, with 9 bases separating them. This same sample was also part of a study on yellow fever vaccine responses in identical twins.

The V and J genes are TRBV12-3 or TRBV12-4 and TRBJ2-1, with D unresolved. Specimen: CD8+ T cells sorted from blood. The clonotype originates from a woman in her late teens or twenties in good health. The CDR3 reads CASSYIFNEQFF. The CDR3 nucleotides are TGTGCCAGCAGCTATATTTTCAATGAGCAGTTCTTC.